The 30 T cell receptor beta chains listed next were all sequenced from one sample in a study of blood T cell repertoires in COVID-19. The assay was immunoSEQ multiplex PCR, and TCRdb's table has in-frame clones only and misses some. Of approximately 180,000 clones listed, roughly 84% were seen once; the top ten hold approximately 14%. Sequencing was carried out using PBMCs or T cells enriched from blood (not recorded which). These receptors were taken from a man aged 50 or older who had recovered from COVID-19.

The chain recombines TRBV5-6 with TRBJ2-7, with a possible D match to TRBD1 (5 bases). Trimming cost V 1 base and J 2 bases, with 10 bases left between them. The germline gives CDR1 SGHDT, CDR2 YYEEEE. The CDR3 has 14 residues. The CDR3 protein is CASSLLGRTYEQYF. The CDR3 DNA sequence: TGTGCCAGCAGCTTGCTGGGGCGAACCTACGAGCAGTACTTC.

In nucleotides, the CDR3 is TGTGCCAGAACTACGGTAGCGGGGGCTAAGACCCAGTACTTC. Translation: CARTTVAGAKTQYF. The V gene is TRBV7-3, the J gene TRBJ2-5; 9 nucleotides agree with TRBD2. Germline CDR1 and CDR2: SGHTA and FQGTGA. Losses at the gene ends were 9 bases for V and 6 bases for J; bases not matched to a gene: 11. The CDR3 has 14 amino acids.

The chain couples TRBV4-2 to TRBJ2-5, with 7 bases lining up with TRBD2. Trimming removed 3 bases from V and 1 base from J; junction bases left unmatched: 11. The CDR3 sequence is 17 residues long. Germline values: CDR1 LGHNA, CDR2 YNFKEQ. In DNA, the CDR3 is TGTGCCAGCAGCCAGGCGGCGACTAGCAGATCCCAAGAGACCCAGTACTTC. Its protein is CASSQAATSRSQETQYF.

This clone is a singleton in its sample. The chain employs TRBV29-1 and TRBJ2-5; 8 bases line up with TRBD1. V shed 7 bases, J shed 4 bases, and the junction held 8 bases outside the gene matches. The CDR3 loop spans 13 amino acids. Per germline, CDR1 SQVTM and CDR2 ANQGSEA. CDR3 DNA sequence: TGCAGCGCTCCCGGGACAGGAATAGAGACCCAGTACTTC. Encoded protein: CSAPGTGIETQYF.

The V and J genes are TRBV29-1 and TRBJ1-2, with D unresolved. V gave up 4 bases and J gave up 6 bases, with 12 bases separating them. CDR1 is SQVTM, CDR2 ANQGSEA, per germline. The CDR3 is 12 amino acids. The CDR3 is CSVAGLRDGYTF. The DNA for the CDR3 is TGCAGCGTTGCCGGACTTCGGGATGGCTACACCTTC.

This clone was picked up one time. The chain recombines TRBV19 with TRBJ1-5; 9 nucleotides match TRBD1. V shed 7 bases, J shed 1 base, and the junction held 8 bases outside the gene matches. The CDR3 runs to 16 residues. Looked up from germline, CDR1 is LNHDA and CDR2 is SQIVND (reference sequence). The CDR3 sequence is CASTPGQGGSNQPQHF. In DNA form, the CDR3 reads TGTGCCAGTACCCCGGGACAGGGAGGGAGCAATCAGCCCCAGCATTTT.

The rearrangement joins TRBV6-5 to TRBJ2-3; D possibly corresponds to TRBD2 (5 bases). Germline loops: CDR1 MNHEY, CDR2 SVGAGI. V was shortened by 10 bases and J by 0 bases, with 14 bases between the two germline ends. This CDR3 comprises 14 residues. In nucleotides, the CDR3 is TGTGCCACCCAACTAGAAACTAGCACAGATACGCAGTATTTT. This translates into CATQLETSTDTQYF.

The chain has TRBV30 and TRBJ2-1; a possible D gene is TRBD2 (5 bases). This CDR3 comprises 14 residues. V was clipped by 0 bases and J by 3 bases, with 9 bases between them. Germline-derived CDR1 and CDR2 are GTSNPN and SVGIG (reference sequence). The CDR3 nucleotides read TGTGCCTGGAGTGTTGGCGGGTACTACAATGAGCAGTTCTTC. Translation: CAWSVGGYYNEQFF.

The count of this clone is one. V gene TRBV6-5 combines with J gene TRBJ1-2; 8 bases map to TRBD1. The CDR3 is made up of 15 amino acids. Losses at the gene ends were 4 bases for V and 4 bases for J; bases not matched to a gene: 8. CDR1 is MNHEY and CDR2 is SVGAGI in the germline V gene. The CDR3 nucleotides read TGTGCCAGCAGTTCAGAACACAGGGGGGTCTATGGCTACACCTTC. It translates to CASSSEHRGVYGYTF.

The CDR3 protein is CATSDRTGTGRYEQYF. In DNA form, the CDR3 reads TGTGCCACCAGTGATCGTACCGGGACAGGGCGCTACGAGCAGTACTTC. This rearrangement joins TRBV24-1 to TRBJ2-7; TRBD1 matches 9 bases. CDR3 length equals 16 residues. The germline CDR1 and CDR2 sequences are KGHDR and SFDVKD. Germline trimming cut 3 bases from V and 3 bases from J; bases unmatched to any gene: 8.

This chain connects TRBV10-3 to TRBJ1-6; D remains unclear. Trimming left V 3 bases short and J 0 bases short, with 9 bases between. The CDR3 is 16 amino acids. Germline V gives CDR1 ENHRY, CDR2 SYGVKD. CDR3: CAISDGGSSYNSPLHF. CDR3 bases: TGTGCCATCAGTGATGGCGGGAGCTCCTATAATTCACCCCTCCACTTT.

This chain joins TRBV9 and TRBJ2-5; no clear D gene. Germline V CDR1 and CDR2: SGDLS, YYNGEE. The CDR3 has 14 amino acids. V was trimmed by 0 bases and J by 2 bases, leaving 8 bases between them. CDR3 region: CASSVGLTQETQYF. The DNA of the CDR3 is TGTGCCAGCAGCGTAGGACTGACGCAAGAGACCCAGTACTTC.

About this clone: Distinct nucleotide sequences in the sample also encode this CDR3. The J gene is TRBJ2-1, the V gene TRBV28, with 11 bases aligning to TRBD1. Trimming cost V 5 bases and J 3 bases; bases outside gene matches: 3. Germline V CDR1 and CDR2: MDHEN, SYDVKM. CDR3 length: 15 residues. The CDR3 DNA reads TGTGCCAGCAGTCCCGGGACAGGGGGCTACAATGAGCAGTTCTTC. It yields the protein CASSPGTGGYNEQFF.

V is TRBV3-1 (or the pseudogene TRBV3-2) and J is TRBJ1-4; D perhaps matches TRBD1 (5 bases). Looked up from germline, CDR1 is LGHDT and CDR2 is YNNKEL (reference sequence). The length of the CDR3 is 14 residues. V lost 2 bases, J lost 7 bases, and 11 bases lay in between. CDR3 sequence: CASSQIQGREKLFF. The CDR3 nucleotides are TGTGCCAGCAGCCAAATTCAGGGCCGTGAAAAACTGTTTTTT.

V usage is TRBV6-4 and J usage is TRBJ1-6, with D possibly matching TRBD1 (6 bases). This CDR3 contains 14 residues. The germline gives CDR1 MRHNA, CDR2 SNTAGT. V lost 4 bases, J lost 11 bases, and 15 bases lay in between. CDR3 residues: CASSVAGVGTPLHF. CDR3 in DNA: TGTGCCAGCAGTGTTGCAGGGGTCGGAACACCCCTCCACTTT.

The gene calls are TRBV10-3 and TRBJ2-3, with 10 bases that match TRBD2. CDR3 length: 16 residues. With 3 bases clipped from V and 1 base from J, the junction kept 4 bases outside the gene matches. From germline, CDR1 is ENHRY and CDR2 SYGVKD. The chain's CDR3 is CAISDVAGGRTDTQYF. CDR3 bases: TGTGCCATCAGTGATGTAGCGGGGGGCCGCACAGATACGCAGTATTTT.

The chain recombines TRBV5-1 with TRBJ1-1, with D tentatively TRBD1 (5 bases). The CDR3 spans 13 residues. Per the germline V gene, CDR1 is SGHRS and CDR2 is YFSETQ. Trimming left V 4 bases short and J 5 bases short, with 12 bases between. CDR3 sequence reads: CASSESGGTEAFF. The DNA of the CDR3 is TGCGCCAGCAGCGAATCTGGGGGGACTGAAGCTTTCTTT.

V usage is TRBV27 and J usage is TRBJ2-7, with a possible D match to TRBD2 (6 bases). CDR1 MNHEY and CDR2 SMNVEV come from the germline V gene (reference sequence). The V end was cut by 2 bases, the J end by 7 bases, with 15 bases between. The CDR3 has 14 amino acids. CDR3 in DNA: TGTGCCAGCAGTTTAAATGGAGGGACGGGGGAGCAGTACTTC. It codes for CASSLNGGTGEQYF.

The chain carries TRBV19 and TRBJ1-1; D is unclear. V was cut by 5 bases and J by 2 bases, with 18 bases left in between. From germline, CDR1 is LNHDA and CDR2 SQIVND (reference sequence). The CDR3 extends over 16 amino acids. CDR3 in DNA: TGTGCCAGTAGTGCAACCGGGTCCCCCTTTAACACTGAAGCTTTCTTT. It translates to CASSATGSPFNTEAFF.

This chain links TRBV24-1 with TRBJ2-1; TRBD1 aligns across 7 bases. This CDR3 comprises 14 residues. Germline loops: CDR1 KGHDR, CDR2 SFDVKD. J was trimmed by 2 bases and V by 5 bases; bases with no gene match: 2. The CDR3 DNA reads TGTGCCACCAGTGCCCAGGGGGCCTACAATGAGCAGTTCTTC. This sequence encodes CATSAQGAYNEQFF.

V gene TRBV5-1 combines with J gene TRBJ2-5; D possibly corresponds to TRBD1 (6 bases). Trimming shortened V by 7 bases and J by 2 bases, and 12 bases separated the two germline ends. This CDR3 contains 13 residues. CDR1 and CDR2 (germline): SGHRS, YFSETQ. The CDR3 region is CASGGQIQETQYF. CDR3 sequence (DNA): TGCGCCAGCGGCGGACAGATACAAGAGACCCAGTACTTC.

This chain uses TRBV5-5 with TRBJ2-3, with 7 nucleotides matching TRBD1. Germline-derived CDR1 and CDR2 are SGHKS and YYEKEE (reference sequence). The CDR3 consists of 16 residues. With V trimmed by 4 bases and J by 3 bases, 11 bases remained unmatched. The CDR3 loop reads CASSGWTGLGTDTQYF. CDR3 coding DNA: TGTGCCAGCAGCGGGTGGACAGGTTTGGGAACAGATACGCAGTATTTT.

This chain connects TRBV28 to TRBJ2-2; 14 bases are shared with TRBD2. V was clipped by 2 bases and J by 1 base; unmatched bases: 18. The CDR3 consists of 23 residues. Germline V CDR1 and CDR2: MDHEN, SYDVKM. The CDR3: CASSLPLVGGLAGAQLNTGELFF. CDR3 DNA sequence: TGTGCCAGCAGTTTACCCCTCGTCGGGGGACTAGCGGGGGCCCAATTGAACACCGGGGAGCTGTTTTTT. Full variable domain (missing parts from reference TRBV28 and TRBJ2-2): DVKVTQSSRYLVKRTGEKVFLECVQDMDHENMFWYRQDPGLGLRLIYFSYDVKMKEKGDIPEGYSVSREKKERFSLILESASTNQTSMYLCASSLPLVGGLAGAQLNTGELFFGEGSRLTVL.

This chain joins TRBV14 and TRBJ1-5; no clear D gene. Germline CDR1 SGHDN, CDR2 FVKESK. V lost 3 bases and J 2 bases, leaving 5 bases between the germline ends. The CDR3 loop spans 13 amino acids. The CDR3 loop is CASSQSGNQPQHF. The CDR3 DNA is TGTGCCAGCAGCCAGTCCGGCAATCAGCCCCAGCATTTT.

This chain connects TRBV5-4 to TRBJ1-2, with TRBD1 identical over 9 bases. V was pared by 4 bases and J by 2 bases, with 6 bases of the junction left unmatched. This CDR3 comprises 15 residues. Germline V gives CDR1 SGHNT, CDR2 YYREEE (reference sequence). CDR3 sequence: CASSRLQGANYGYTF. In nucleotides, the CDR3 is TGTGCCAGCAGCAGGTTACAGGGGGCGAACTATGGCTACACCTTC.

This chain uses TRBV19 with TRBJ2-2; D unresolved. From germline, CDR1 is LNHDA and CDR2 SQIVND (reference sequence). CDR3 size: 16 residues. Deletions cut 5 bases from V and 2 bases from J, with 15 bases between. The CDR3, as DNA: TGTGCCAGTAGTCCCGACTTCCTACTTAACACCGGGGAGCTGTTTTTT. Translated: CASSPDFLLNTGELFF.

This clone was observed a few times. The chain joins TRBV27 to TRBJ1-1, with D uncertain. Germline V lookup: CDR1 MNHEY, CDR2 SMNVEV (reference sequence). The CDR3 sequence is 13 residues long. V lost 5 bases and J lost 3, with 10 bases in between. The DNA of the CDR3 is TGTGCCAGCAGTGTCCAGCGGGACACTGAAGCTTTCTTT. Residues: CASSVQRDTEAFF.

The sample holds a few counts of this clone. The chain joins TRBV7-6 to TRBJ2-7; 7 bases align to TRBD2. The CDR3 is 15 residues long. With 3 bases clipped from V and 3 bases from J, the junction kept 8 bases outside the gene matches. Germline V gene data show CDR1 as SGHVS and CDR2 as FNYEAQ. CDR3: CASSFGRGRSYEQYF. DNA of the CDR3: TGTGCCAGCAGCTTTGGGAGGGGACGGAGCTACGAGCAGTACTTC. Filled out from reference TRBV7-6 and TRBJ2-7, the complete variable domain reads GAGVSQSPRYKVTKRGQDVALRCDPISGHVSLYWYRQALGQGPEFLTYFNYEAQQDKSGLPNDRFSAERPEGSISTLTIQRTEQRDSAMYRCASSFGRGRSYEQYFGPGTRLTVT.

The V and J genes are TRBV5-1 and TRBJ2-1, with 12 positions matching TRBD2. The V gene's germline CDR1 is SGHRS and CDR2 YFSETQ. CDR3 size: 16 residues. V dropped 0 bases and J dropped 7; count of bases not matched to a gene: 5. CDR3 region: CASSLAGTSGFNEQFF. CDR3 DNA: TGCGCCAGCAGCTTGGCCGGGACTAGCGGGTTTAATGAGCAGTTCTTC.

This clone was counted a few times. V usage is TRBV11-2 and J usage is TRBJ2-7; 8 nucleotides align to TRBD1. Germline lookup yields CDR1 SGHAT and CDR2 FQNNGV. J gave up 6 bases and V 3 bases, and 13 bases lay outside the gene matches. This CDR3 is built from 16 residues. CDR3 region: CASSFRDRGHRLEQYF. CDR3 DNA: TGTGCCAGCAGCTTCCGTGACAGGGGTCATCGTCTCGAGCAGTACTTC.